This T cell receptor beta chain was recorded in a study of T-cell memory formation after mild COVID-19. About the study: Largely, TCR clusters stayed within a single donor.

In TCRdb, the 5' RACE reads were re-called with MiXCR into one record per CDR3 protein. Altogether roughly 610,000 distinct CDR3 sequences are present, 15% to 20% being singletons, with the ten largest covering around 8.1%. The receptor's source is an adult woman who had mild COVID-19 (a few samples of this study predate the infection). Cell type and time point are not known. What was sequenced was PBMCs or a T cell subset sorted from them (not recorded which).

CDR3 loop: CASSWDREITGELFF. Here the CDR3 DNA reads TGTGCCAGCAGTTGGGACAGGGAGATCACCGGGGAGCTGTTTTTT. The rearrangement links TRBV12-3 or TRBV12-4 to TRBJ2-2; 9 bases fit TRBD1. This CDR3 spans 15 amino acids. The ends lost 4 bases at V and 4 bases at J; junction bases unmatched: 4.